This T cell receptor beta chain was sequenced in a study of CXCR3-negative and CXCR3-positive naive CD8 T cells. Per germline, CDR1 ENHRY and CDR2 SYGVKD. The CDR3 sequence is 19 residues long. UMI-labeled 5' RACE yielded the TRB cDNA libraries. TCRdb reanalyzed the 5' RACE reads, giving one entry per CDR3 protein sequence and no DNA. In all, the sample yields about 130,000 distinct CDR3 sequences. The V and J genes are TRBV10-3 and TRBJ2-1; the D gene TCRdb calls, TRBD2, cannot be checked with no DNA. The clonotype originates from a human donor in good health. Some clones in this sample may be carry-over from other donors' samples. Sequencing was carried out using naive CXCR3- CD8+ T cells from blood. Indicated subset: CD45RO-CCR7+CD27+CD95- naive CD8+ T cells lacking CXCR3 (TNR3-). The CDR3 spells CAISGPGLAGGPLRDEQFF.